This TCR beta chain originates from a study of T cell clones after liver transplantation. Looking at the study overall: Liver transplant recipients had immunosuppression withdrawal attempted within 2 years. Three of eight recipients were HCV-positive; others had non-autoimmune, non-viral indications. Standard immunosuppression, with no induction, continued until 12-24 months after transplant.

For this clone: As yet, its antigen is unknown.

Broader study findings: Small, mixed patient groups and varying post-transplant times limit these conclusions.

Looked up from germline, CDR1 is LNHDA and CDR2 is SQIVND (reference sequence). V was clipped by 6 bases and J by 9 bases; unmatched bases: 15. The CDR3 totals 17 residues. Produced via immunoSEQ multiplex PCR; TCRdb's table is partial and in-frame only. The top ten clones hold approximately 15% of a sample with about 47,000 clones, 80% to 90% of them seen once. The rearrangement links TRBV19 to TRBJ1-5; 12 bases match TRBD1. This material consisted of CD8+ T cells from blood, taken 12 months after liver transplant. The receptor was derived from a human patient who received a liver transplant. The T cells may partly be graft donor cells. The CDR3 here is CASRDPGQGAVRVPQHF. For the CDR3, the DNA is TGTGCCAGTAGGGACCCGGGACAGGGGGCGGTCAGGGTGCCCCAGCATTTT.